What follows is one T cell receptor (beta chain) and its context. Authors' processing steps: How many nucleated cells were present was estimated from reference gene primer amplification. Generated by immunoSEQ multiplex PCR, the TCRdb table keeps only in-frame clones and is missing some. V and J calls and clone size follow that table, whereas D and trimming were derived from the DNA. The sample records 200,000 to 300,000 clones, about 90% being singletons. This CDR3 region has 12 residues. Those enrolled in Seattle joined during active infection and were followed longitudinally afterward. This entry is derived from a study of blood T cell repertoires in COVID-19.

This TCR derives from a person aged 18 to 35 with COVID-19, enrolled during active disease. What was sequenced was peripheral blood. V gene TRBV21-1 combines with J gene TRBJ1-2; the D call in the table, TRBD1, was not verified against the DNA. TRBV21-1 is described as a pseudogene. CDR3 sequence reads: CASSKDSYGYTF. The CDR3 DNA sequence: TGTGCCAGCAGCAAGGACAGCTATGGCTACACCTTC.